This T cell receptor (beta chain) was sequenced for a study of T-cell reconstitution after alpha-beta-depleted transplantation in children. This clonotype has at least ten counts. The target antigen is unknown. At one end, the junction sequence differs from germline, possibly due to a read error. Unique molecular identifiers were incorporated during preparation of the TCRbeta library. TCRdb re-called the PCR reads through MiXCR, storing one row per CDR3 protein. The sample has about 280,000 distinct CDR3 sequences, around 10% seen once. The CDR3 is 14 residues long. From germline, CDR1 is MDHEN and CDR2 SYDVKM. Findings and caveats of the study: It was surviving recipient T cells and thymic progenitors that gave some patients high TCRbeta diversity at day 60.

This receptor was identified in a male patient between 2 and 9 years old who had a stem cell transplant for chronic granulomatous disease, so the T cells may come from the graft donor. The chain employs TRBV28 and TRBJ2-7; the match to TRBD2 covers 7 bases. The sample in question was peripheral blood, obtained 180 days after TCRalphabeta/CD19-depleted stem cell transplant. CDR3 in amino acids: CASSLLAGTPGRDF. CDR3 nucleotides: TGTGCCAGCAGTTTACTCGCGGGAACGCCGGGGAGGGATTTC. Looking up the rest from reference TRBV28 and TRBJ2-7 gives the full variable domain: DVKVTQSSRYLVKRTGEKVFLECVQDMDHENMFWYRQDPGLGLRLIYFSYDVKMKEKGDIPEGYSVSREKKERFSLILESASTNQTSMYLCASSLLAGTPGRDFGPGTRLTVT.